These T cell receptor beta chains were read from a single sample in a study of blood T cell repertoires in COVID-19. The protocol was immunoSEQ multiplex PCR, while the TCRdb copy is restricted to in-frame clones and leaves out a portion. The data contain under 250,000 clones, about 84% of them seen just once; the ten biggest clones take up approximately 1.8%. Sequencing was done on a sample of PBMCs or T cells enriched from blood (not recorded which). The receptors were sampled from a man in his fifties or sixties who had recovered from COVID-19. The CDR3 runs from the conserved cysteine through the conserved F or W.

TRBV7-9	TRBJ2-3	CASSPGTSTDTQYF
TRBV12-1	TRBJ1-2	CASSATGQGINYGYTF
TRBV25-1	TRBJ1-2	CASSEFPGGYTF
TRBV18	TRBJ2-7	CASSRDRGFHEQYF
TRBV6-1	TRBJ2-1	CASSELGLGNNEQFF
TRBV6-5	TRBJ2-2	CASSTRQGGTGELFF
TRBV5-4	TRBJ2-2	CASSTEDRNTGELFF
TRBV29-1	TRBJ2-3	CSVAPGLNTDTQYF
TRBV11-2	TRBJ2-2	CASELAGARGTGELFF
TRBV2	TRBJ1-3	CASSTRTGQGRNTIYF
TRBV18	TRBJ1-3	CASSPLAQGLSGNTIYF
TRBV7-6	TRBJ2-6	CASSLAGAGANVLTF
TRBV7-2	TRBJ1-2	CASSLYAGNGYTF
TRBV10-3	TRBJ2-3	CAIRRAGSTDTQYF
TRBV5-1	TRBJ2-1	CASSLSQSSYNEQFF
TRBV5-1	TRBJ1-2	CASSTGGQSSYGYTF
TRBV27	TRBJ1-2	CASSLSGTANYGYTF
TRBV5-4	TRBJ2-1	CASSLETGSGLAEQFF
TRBV15	TRBJ2-2	CATTPGVGGELFF
TRBV7-2	TRBJ2-7	CASSLAPGQGSEQYF
TRBV19	TRBJ1-1	CASSTSDRGNTEAFF
TRBV6-5	TRBJ2-1	CASTHSGGEQFF
TRBV7-3	TRBJ2-7	CASSRGGGYEQYF
TRBV7-2	TRBJ2-7	CASSPRGQGETYEQYF
TRBV5-1	TRBJ2-7	CASSLARGSYEQYF
TRBV5-1	TRBJ2-7	CASRQTGSSYEQYF
TRBV6-2/TRBV6-3	TRBJ1-1	CASSPGLMNTEAFF
TRBV27	TRBJ1-1	CASSHGQGNTEAFF
TRBV6-2/TRBV6-3	TRBJ1-2	CASSPDRVYGYTF
TRBV7-8	TRBJ2-7	CASSLGTGEQYF
TRBV19	TRBJ1-4	CASSTPGQLEKLFF
TRBV7-2	TRBJ1-5	CASSPGTGAYQPQHF
TRBV3-1/TRBV3-2	TRBJ2-3	CASSHSSGAVWYTQYF
TRBV5-1	TRBJ1-4	CASSLDRDEKLFF
TRBV7-2	TRBJ2-7	CASSHGRGWGREQYF
TRBV5-1	TRBJ2-3	CASSLGGGGAGTDTQYF
TRBV7-2	TRBJ1-5	CASSLKGRGSSQHF
TRBV11-3	TRBJ1-1	CASSVRGNTEAFF
TRBV4-3	TRBJ2-3	CASSPDRGTDTQYF
TRBV24-1	TRBJ1-5	CATSDAGSNQPQHF
TRBV18	TRBJ1-4	CASSPTGQGIEKLFF
TRBV27	TRBJ2-7	CASRVMGQGFYEQYF
TRBV5-5	TRBJ2-3	CASSLQGPDTQYF